Following are 25 T cell receptor beta chains from one sample sequenced in a study of regulatory T cells in long-lasting Graves disease. Indicated time point: newly diagnosed GD, antithyroid drugs for less than 3 months. TCR sequences were obtained from RNA taken from PBMCs. Assembly of TCR beta libraries relied on iRepertoire HTBI primers together with Arm-PCR of CDR3 regions. TCRdb called the multiplex PCR reads again in MiXCR, with one record for every CDR3 protein. This repertoire shows about 440,000 distinct CDR3 sequences, over 15% found once; its top ten account for 20% to 25%. Separately, the same data were catalogued under a study of T cells in Graves' hyperthyroidism and ophthalmopathy.

Sequencing was performed on peripheral blood mononuclear cells (PBMCs), taken at new diagnosis, from a patient treated with antithyroid drugs. All receptors derive from a woman under 30 with Graves disease.

The rearrangement joins TRBV10-3 to TRBJ1-4, with D unresolved. CDR1 and CDR2 from the germline V gene are ENHRY and SYGVKD. CDR3 length: 14 residues. The germline V and J ends were trimmed by 2 bases and 7 bases, with 11 bases remaining between them. The CDR3 is CAISEPGVGEKLFF. In nucleotides, the CDR3 is TGTGCCATCAGTGAGCCCGGGGTTGGTGAAAAACTGTTTTTT.

The sample holds a few counts of this clonotype. Here the CDR3 reads CASSLPPGELFF. CDR3 DNA: TGTGCCAGCAGTTTACCCCCCGGGGAGCTGTTTTTT. V gene TRBV27 combines with J gene TRBJ2-2; D gene ambiguous. This CDR3 has 12 amino acids. Germline V gives CDR1 MNHEY, CDR2 SMNVEV (reference sequence). V was trimmed by 2 bases and J by 6 bases, leaving 4 bases between them.

This clonotype was seen more than once but under ten times. The chain has TRBV2 and TRBJ1-1, with unresolved D. The CDR3 covers 16 residues. V gave up 7 bases and J gave up 3 bases, with 21 bases separating them. Germline CDR1 reads SNHLY; CDR2 reads FYNNEI. Here the CDR3 reads CASTKLLKLVDTEAFF. In nucleotides, the CDR3 is TGTGCCAGCACGAAACTTCTAAAGCTTGTGGACACTGAAGCTTTCTTT.

This sequence joins TRBV7-9 and TRBJ2-3, with 8 bases fitting TRBD1. CDR1 and CDR2 from the germline V gene are SEHNR and FQNEAQ (reference sequence). This CDR3 has 15 residues. Trimming at V came to 0 bases and at J to 5 bases, leaving 4 bases not matched to a gene. The CDR3 spells CASSLATGTGDTQYF. In DNA, the CDR3 is TGTGCCAGCAGCTTAGCGACAGGGACAGGAGATACGCAGTATTTT.

This clonotype came up many times. The rearrangement uses TRBV12-5 and TRBJ2-7; 10 bases match TRBD1. CDR1 and CDR2 (germline): LGHNT, FRNRAP. The CDR3 contains 15 residues. Trimming cost V 3 bases and J 3 bases; bases outside gene matches: 5. CDR3 coding DNA: TGTGCTAGTGGTTTCCCGGGACAGGGGCGCTACGAGCAGTACTTC. Protein product: CASGFPGQGRYEQYF.

The chain combines TRBV13 with TRBJ1-4; the D gene is possibly TRBD1 (5 bases). CDR1 and CDR2 from the germline V gene are PRHDT and FYEKMQ (reference sequence). The CDR3 length is 13 residues. Trimming took off 4 bases at V and 7 bases at J, with 10 bases between the two ends. The CDR3 DNA follows: TGTGCCAGCAGCTCGGGACGGTCTGAAAAACTGTTTTTT. Translation gives CASSSGRSEKLFF.

Regarding this clonotype: A read error may be the cause here, since a much bigger clone is one base away. J is TRBJ2-7 and V is TRBV2; 9 bases match TRBD2. V lost 1 base, J lost 5 bases, and 3 bases stayed unmatched. Germline V gene sequence: CDR1 SNHLY, CDR2 FYNNEI. The CDR3 contains 14 residues. CDR3 region: CASSEGSGSHEQYF. The CDR3 bases are TGTGCCAGCAGTGAAGGTAGCGGGAGTCACGAGCAGTACTTC. Full variable domain (rest looked up from reference TRBV2 and TRBJ2-7): EPEVTQTPSHQVTQMGQEVILRCVPISNHLYFYWYRQILGQKVEFLVSFYNNEISEKSEIFDDQFSVERPDGSNFTLKIRSTKLEDSAMYFCASSEGSGSHEQYFGPGTRLTVT.

This clonotype was recorded a few times. The chain joins TRBV2 to TRBJ1-4; tentatively, D is TRBD1 (5 bases). V was pared by 5 bases and J by 5 bases, with 12 bases between. Germline assignment: CDR1 SNHLY and CDR2 FYNNEI. The CDR3 totals 14 residues. CDR3 DNA sequence: TGTGCCAGCAGTCCACAAGGGGAGAATGAAAAACTGTTTTTT. Its translation is CASSPQGENEKLFF.

Ten or more counts support this clonotype. This chain connects TRBV27 to TRBJ2-7; possibly TRBD2 for D (5 bases). The CDR3 runs 13 residues. Trimming took 6 bases from V and 4 from J, leaving 13 bases between them. The germline gives CDR1 MNHEY, CDR2 SMNVEV (reference sequence). The CDR3 reads CASSPGRQYEQYF. In DNA form, the CDR3 reads TGTGCCAGCAGCCCGGGGAGACAATACGAGCAGTACTTC.

This clonotype was observed many times. The chain links TRBV7-9 to TRBJ1-2; 8 bases map to TRBD1. Germline-derived CDR1 and CDR2 are SEHNR and FQNEAQ (reference sequence). This CDR3 has 14 amino acids. Trimming took 5 bases from V and 6 from J; bases not matched to a gene: 8. The CDR3 nucleotides read TGTGCCAGCAGCCTTGGGACAGGCCAGGATGGCTACACCTTC. Protein: CASSLGTGQDGYTF.

The table lists this clonotype with many counts. V is TRBV6-1 and J is TRBJ1-5, with D maybe TRBD1 (5 bases). The V and J ends lost 1 base and 3 bases respectively, with 10 bases between them. The CDR3 loop spans 15 amino acids. CDR1 MNHNS and CDR2 SASEGT come from the germline V gene. The CDR3 reads CASSEGGSFNQPQHF. CDR3 in DNA: TGTGCCAGCAGTGAAGGGGGCAGCTTCAATCAGCCCCAGCATTTT.

The chain couples TRBV10-3 to TRBJ2-2, with TRBD2 matching 14 bases. V lost 3 bases, J lost 7 bases, and 13 bases stayed unmatched. From germline, CDR1 is ENHRY and CDR2 SYGVKD. CDR3 length: 19 amino acids. Here the CDR3 DNA reads TGTGCCATCAGTGATAAGGTGCCCGGGACTAGCGGGAGTAACGGGGAGCTGTTTTTT. Its translation is CAISDKVPGTSGSNGELFF.

The sample holds a few counts of this clonotype. This chain uses TRBV28 with TRBJ2-6; D is undetermined. Germline CDR1 is MDHEN and CDR2 is SYDVKM. CDR3 length equals 15 residues. With 2 bases removed from V and 2 bases from J, the gap between germline ends came to 7 bases. CDR3: CASSLGVAGANVLTF. Here the CDR3 DNA reads TGTGCCAGCAGTTTAGGGGTAGCTGGGGCCAACGTCCTGACTTTC.

This clonotype occurred many times. The rearrangement joins TRBV4-3 to TRBJ2-7; D perhaps matches TRBD1 (6 bases). The CDR3 extends over 16 amino acids. Germline assignment: CDR1 LGHNA and CDR2 YSLEER. The germline V and J ends were trimmed by 1 base and 3 bases, with 16 bases remaining between them. The CDR3 loop is CASSQGSTGLFYEQYF. As DNA, the CDR3 is TGCGCCAGCAGCCAAGGATCGACAGGACTTTTCTACGAGCAGTACTTC.

Regarding this clonotype: This likely stems from a read error, as it lies one base from a far larger clone. This rearrangement joins TRBV28 to TRBJ2-3; D is undetermined. The J call may be faulty, since TRBJ2-7 better matches the DNA end. CDR3 size: 15 residues. Germline-derived CDR1 and CDR2 are MDHEN and SYDVKM. The CDR3 protein is CASSLGLEEGNEQYF. CDR3 DNA: TGTGCCAGCAGTTTAGGTCTAGAAGAAGGGAATGAGCAGTACTTC.

The chain is built from TRBV7-3 and TRBJ1-2, with D possibly matching TRBD1 (6 bases). The CDR3 has 14 amino acids. CDR1 and CDR2 (germline): SGHTA, FQGTGA. Trimming pared 5 bases from V and 3 bases from J, leaving 13 bases between. CDR3 in DNA: TGTGCCAGCAGCCAGGACAGACAGCACTATGGCTACACCTTC. Its translation is CASSQDRQHYGYTF.

This chain's CDR3 is CSASLGTGSYNEQFF. DNA of the CDR3: TGCAGTGCGAGCCTCGGGACCGGCTCCTACAATGAGCAGTTCTTC. The gene calls are TRBV20-1 and TRBJ2-1, with D perhaps assigned TRBD1 or TRBD2 (5 bases each). Trimming stripped 6 bases from V and 0 bases from J, with 15 bases between. The germline CDR1 and CDR2 sequences are DFQATT and SNEGSKA (reference sequence). The CDR3 runs to 15 residues.

This chain joins TRBV15 and TRBJ2-1, with a weak D call TRBD1 (5 bases). The CDR3 loop spans 16 amino acids. V shed 0 bases and J shed 2 bases, with 11 bases lying between them. Germline loops: CDR1 LNHNV, CDR2 YYDKDF (reference sequence). The CDR3 loop reads CATSRDFTGTYNEQFF. The CDR3 DNA sequence: TGTGCCACCAGCAGAGATTTCACAGGAACCTACAATGAGCAGTTCTTC.

This clonotype appeared many times. This chain joins TRBV12-3 or TRBV12-4 and TRBJ2-1, with TRBD2 identical over 12 bases. The CDR3 has 15 amino acids. Losses at the gene ends were 6 bases for V and 10 bases for J; bases not matched to a gene: 10. DNA for the CDR3: TGTGCCAGCAGCCTAGCGGGAGGGCCGGGAAGCGAGCAGTTCTTC. It codes for CASSLAGGPGSEQFF.

The table lists this clonotype with many counts. V and J are TRBV29-1 and TRBJ2-5; no firm D call. Trimming left V 4 bases short and J 4 bases short, with 10 bases between. This CDR3 has 12 amino acids. Germline V gene data show CDR1 as SQVTM and CDR2 as ANQGSEA. The CDR3 coding sequence is TGCAGCGTTGGAGTCGGGTCAGAGACCCAGTACTTC. Its translation: CSVGVGSETQYF. Complete variable domain (other parts from reference TRBV29-1 and TRBJ2-5): SAVISQKPSRDICQRGTSLTIQCQVDSQVTMMFWYRQQPGQSLTLIATANQGSEATYESGFVIDKFPISRPNLTFSTLTVSNMSPEDSSIYLCSVGVGSETQYFGPGTRLLVL.

The chain is built from TRBV7-9 and TRBJ2-3; TRBD1 is a possible D gene (5 bases). The CDR3 totals 14 residues. Germline V gene data show CDR1 as SEHNR and CDR2 as FQNEAQ (reference sequence). The ends were cut back, 4 bases at V and 2 bases at J, with 10 bases in the middle. The CDR3 loop is CASSYRGFTDTQYF. In nucleotides, the CDR3 is TGTGCCAGCAGCTATAGGGGATTCACAGATACGCAGTATTTT.

As regards this clonotype: A much larger clone lies a single base off, so this may be a read error. This sequence joins TRBV2 and TRBJ2-3, with unresolved D. This CDR3 has 14 amino acids. Germline V lookup: CDR1 SNHLY, CDR2 FYNNEI. The CDR3 nucleotides are TGTGCCGGCAGTAAAATGGGTAGTGGAGTCCCGCAGTATTTT. The encoded protein is CAGSKMGSGVPQYF.

This clonotype was seen only a few times. V gene TRBV6-2 or TRBV6-3 combines with J gene TRBJ2-1; D is undetermined. The germline CDR1 and CDR2 sequences are MNHEY and SVGEGT. The CDR3 consists of 16 residues. Trimming removed 3 bases from V and 0 bases from J, with 12 bases in between. CDR3 in DNA: TGTGCCAGCAGTTATGTACGGGTCAACTCCTACAATGAGCAGTTCTTC. It specifies CASSYVRVNSYNEQFF.

This clonotype was counted once. The chain employs TRBV6-1 and TRBJ1-2, with D unclear. The CDR3 is 14 amino acids. CDR1 and CDR2 (germline): MNHNS, SASEGT. The V end lost 1 base, the J end lost 4 bases, and 10 bases lay between the germline ends. CDR3 coding DNA: TGTGCCAGCAGTGAAGGGGGAGCGGTCTATGGCTACACCTTC. It yields the protein CASSEGGAVYGYTF.

The genes are TRBV7-8 and TRBJ2-5; possibly TRBD2 for D (7 bases). The length of the CDR3 is 14 residues. V lost 4 bases to trimming and J lost 5 bases, with 14 bases between them. The germline V gene has CDR1 SGHVS and CDR2 FQNEAQ. This chain's CDR3 is CASSWGGGGETQYF. DNA of the CDR3: TGTGCCAGCAGCTGGGGGGGGGGCGGGGAGACCCAGTACTTC.